This TCR beta chain was profiled in a study of human T cells and chemical hapten exposure. Study-wide background: TCR yields per sample varied mostly from small pooled library volume differences.

The CDR3 has 11 amino acids. Germline V gene lookup returns CDR1 MNHEY and CDR2 SVGEGT. Between the trimmed V and J ends, which lost 2 bases and 7 bases, there was a span of 6 bases. Regarding the study as a whole: Clustering by CDR3 similarity yielded significantly more large clusters from expanded TCRs than controls. Each of the donors had alopecia, so their immune responses may not resemble those of healthy people.

Time point meaning: patch test 2, 6 weeks after DPC sensitization. As to treatment: therapeutic diphenylcyclopropenone sensitization with weekly scalp DPC. Blood collection took place prior to placing each patch test. Note on this clonotype: The target antigen is unknown.

Via MiXCR, TCRdb re-called the RACE reads, giving one row per CDR3 protein. In the table there are about 73,000 distinct CDR3 sequences, roughly 8.5% of which are singletons. This TCR derives from a woman in her forties or fifties with alopecia areata. Some clones in this sample may be carry-over from other donors' samples. The chain couples TRBV6-2 or TRBV6-3 to TRBJ2-7; D uncertain. The sample was whole blood, taken in connection with sensitization to the hapten diphenylcyclopropenone (DPC). The CDR3 bases are TGTGCCAGCAGTTACGTAGTGGAGCAGTACTTC. Translating gives CASSYVVEQYF.